The 3 T cell receptor beta chains below were found in one sample sequenced in a study of T cell responses to AZD1222 COVID-19 vaccine. Method: immunoSEQ multiplex PCR; TCRdb's copy keeps in-frame clones and lacks some. Of 97,000 or so clones in the sample, roughly 83% were seen once. Sequenced here: peripheral blood, sampled on day 0 of AZD1222 vaccination. These receptors were collected from an adult in good health.

The chain is built from TRBV24-1 and TRBJ2-1; possible D gene TRBD2, 6 bases. CDR1 is KGHDR, CDR2 SFDVKD, per germline. The V gene lost 4 bases and the J gene lost 5 bases, with 23 bases spanning the gap. The CDR3 covers 18 residues. CDR3 loop: CATSDPRTTGGVNNEQFF. CDR3 DNA: TGTGCCACCAGTGACCCGCGGACCACCGGGGGAGTTAACAATGAGCAGTTCTTC.

This chain links TRBV28 with TRBJ1-2; 9 nucleotides line up with TRBD1. This CDR3 is 15 amino acids long. Looked up from germline, CDR1 is MDHEN and CDR2 is SYDVKM. After removal of 3 bases from V and 7 bases from J, the junction contained 9 bases not matched to a gene. The DNA for the CDR3 is TGTGCCAGCAGTTTGGGCGAACAGGGGGCGCGTGGCTACACCTTC. It translates to CASSLGEQGARGYTF.

The chain recombines TRBV14 with TRBJ2-1; 16 bases are shared with TRBD2. V lost 3 bases to trimming and J lost 11 bases; unmatched junction nucleotides: 1. The CDR3 is made up of 14 amino acids. The germline V gene has CDR1 SGHDN and CDR2 FVKESK. The DNA of the CDR3 is TGTGCCAGCAGCCAGGGACTAGCGGGGGGGAAGCAGTTCTTC. This translates into CASSQGLAGGKQFF.